Below, one TCR beta chain is given with its context. The data were produced by immunoSEQ multiplex PCR, yet TCRdb's version contains in-frame clones alone and is incomplete. The repertoire holds some 220,000 clones, with 80% to 90% as singletons. Deletions cut 6 bases from V and 0 bases from J, with 15 bases between. The CDR3 is 15 residues long. Germline V gene data show CDR1 as MNHEY and CDR2 as SVGAGI. This record belongs to a study of blood T cell repertoires in COVID-19. The rearrangement uses TRBV6-5 and TRBJ2-7; D might be TRBD1 (6 bases). The sequencing input was peripheral blood. The receptor was derived from an elderly woman with active or convalescent COVID-19. CDR3 coding DNA: TGTGCCAGCAGCCGCACCTGGACAGACTCCTACGAGCAGTACTTC. This encodes CASSRTWTDSYEQYF.